The 15 T cell receptor beta chains below all came from one sample that was sequenced in a study of glioma-infiltrating T cells. The iRepertoire nested amplicon-rescue multiplex PCR amplified TCR alpha and beta CDR3s from RNA. TCRdb re-called the multiplex PCR reads with MiXCR, one entry per CDR3 protein. Of over 100,000 distinct CDR3 sequences in the sample, 20% to 30% were seen once. What was sequenced was glioma tissue, nonneoplastic brain tissue, or PBMCs (not recorded which). The receptor source for this set is a human donor with low-grade glioma or glioblastoma, undergoing nonglioma brain surgery, or in good health (not recorded which).

Turning to this clonotype: A single base separates this from a much larger clone, so it may be a read error. The rearrangement uses TRBV4-1 and TRBJ1-4; 7 bases map to TRBD1. The CDR3 has 14 amino acids. Germline V gives CDR1 MGHRA, CDR2 YSYEKL. CDR3 protein: CAGRLDREGEKLFF. The DNA of the CDR3 is TGCGCCGGCAGACTCGACAGGGAGGGGGAAAAACTGTTTTTT.

The sample holds many counts of this clonotype. This chain links TRBV28 with TRBJ1-2; D might be TRBD1 (5 bases). Germline values: CDR1 MDHEN, CDR2 SYDVKM. The CDR3 runs to 15 residues. V dropped 8 bases and J dropped 8 bases, with 24 bases sitting between them. The CDR3 reads CASRGSGSNFRGYTF. The DNA of the CDR3 is TGTGCCAGCCGGGGCTCGGGCAGTAATTTTCGGGGCTACACCTTC.

This clonotype was detected ten times or more. The chain is built from TRBV2 and TRBJ2-3, with TRBD2 identical over 8 bases. With 7 bases clipped from V and 5 bases from J, the junction kept 5 bases outside the gene matches. The CDR3 sequence is 13 residues long. Germline CDR1 SNHLY, CDR2 FYNNEI. CDR3 DNA sequence: TGTGCCAGCACGGGGCTAGCGGGAGATACGCAGTATTTT. Amino acids: CASTGLAGDTQYF.

A few counts support this clonotype. This rearrangement joins TRBV10-1 to TRBJ1-3; D gene uncertain. CDR1 is WNHNN, CDR2 SYGVQD, per germline (reference sequence). V was pared by 2 bases and J by 1 base, with 6 bases between. The CDR3 is made up of 14 amino acids. CDR3 DNA sequence: TGCGCCAGCAGTGAGAAGGTATCTGGAAACACCATATATTTT. It encodes CASSEKVSGNTIYF.

This clonotype was detected ten times or more. The CDR3 bases are TGTGCCAGCAGCTTAGAGGCGGCGAACACCGGGGAGCTGTTTTTT. Its protein product is CASSLEAANTGELFF. The chain has TRBV7-9 and TRBJ2-2; unclear D gene. CDR3 length: 15 residues. Between the trimmed V and J ends, which lost 1 base and 0 bases, there was a span of 6 bases. Per the germline V gene, CDR1 is SEHNR and CDR2 is FQNEAQ (reference sequence).

The chain is built from TRBV19 and TRBJ2-1, with D unresolved. This CDR3 has 13 residues. The ends were cut back, 3 bases at V and 5 bases at J, with 8 bases in the middle. The germline gives CDR1 LNHDA, CDR2 SQIVND (reference sequence). The CDR3 sequence is CASSIGLDNEQFF. In DNA form, the CDR3 reads TGTGCCAGTAGTATCGGCCTAGACAATGAGCAGTTCTTC.

This clonotype came up many times. The chain couples TRBV6-2 or TRBV6-3 to TRBJ2-1, with TRBD2 matching over 12 bases. The CDR3 runs 21 residues. V was pared by 2 bases and J by 0 bases, with 14 bases of the junction left unmatched. Germline-derived CDR1 and CDR2 are MNHEY and SVGEGT. CDR3 sequence: CASSYGRLAGDRDSSYNEQFF. The CDR3 DNA is TGTGCCAGCAGTTACGGCCGACTAGCGGGAGACCGGGACAGCTCCTACAATGAGCAGTTCTTC.

This clonotype was seen many times. The chain couples TRBV7-2 to TRBJ2-1; no clear D gene. Germline loops: CDR1 SGHTA, CDR2 FQGNSA. The CDR3 is made up of 15 amino acids. V shed 1 base and J shed 0 bases, with 7 bases lying between them. The CDR3 protein is CASSLDPSSYNEQFF. The CDR3 nucleotides read TGTGCCAGCAGCTTAGACCCGAGCTCCTACAATGAGCAGTTCTTC.

As to this clonotype: Since a much larger clone is just one base distant, this may be a read error. V and J are TRBV7-8 and TRBJ2-7; 7 positions agree with TRBD1. The germline CDR1 and CDR2 sequences are SGHVS and FQNEAQ. The CDR3 has 16 residues. In DNA, the CDR3 is TGTGCCAGCAGCCCCGGGACAGTGCCCCCTCCTTACGAGAAGTACTTC. Its translation: CASSPGTVPPPYEKYF.

This clonotype has at least ten counts. The chain employs TRBV4-2 and TRBJ2-7; 14 bases align to TRBD2. Germline trimming cut 8 bases from V and 6 bases from J; bases unmatched to any gene: 15. This CDR3 region has 17 residues. CDR1 is LGHNA, CDR2 YNFKEQ, per germline. CDR3 loop: CASARTSGGPPGAEQYF. CDR3 coding DNA: TGTGCCAGCGCCCGGACTAGCGGGGGGCCCCCTGGTGCCGAGCAGTACTTC.

Many counts were recorded for this clonotype. The chain carries TRBV7-2 and TRBJ1-1; D possibly corresponds to TRBD1 (6 bases). Trimming left V 1 base short and J 5 bases short, with 11 bases between. This CDR3 is built from 14 residues. The germline V gene has CDR1 SGHTA and CDR2 FQGNSA. The CDR3, as DNA: TGTGCCAGCAGCTTAGGGGGGGGGCGGACTGAAGCTTTCTTT. This codes for CASSLGGGRTEAFF.

This clonotype was seen repeatedly, ten times or more. V is TRBV7-9 and J is TRBJ2-4, with unresolved D. This CDR3 contains 14 residues. In germline, CDR1 is SEHNR, CDR2 FQNEAQ (reference sequence). V was cut by 1 base and J by 4 bases, with 8 bases left in between. CDR3 residues: CASSLDKRKNIQYF. The CDR3 region has the DNA TGTGCCAGCAGCTTAGACAAGAGGAAAAACATTCAGTACTTC.

This clonotype was observed at least ten times. V usage is TRBV20-1 and J usage is TRBJ2-1, with D possibly matching TRBD1 (6 bases). Trimming took 0 bases from V and 14 from J, leaving 14 bases between them. The CDR3 sequence is 12 residues long. Germline V gene data show CDR1 as DFQATT and CDR2 as SNEGSKA (reference sequence). The CDR3 DNA reads TGCAGTGCTAGAGACCAGGACAGATTCAAGTTCTTC. Translating it yields CSARDQDRFKFF.

With respect to this clonotype: A much larger clone differs by one base, so this may be a read error. The V gene is TRBV29-1, the J gene TRBJ2-7, with a tentative D call TRBD2 (6 bases). Germline values: CDR1 SQVTM, CDR2 ANQGSEA. The CDR3 is made up of 13 amino acids. The CDR3 loop reads CSVRAMGGYKQYF. CDR3 bases: TGCAGCGTCCGAGCAATGGGAGGCTACAAGCAGTACTTC.

This clonotype was seen only a few times. This CDR3 is CASSPWATGGYEQYF. The CDR3 nucleotides read TGTGCCAGCAGCCCCTGGGCGACAGGCGGGTACGAGCAGTACTTC. This chain links TRBV4-2 with TRBJ2-7, with a possible D match to TRBD1 (6 bases). Germline V gene sequence: CDR1 LGHNA, CDR2 YNFKEQ. Between the trimmed V and J ends, which lost 4 bases and 4 bases, there was a span of 17 bases. The CDR3 contains 15 residues.